This T cell receptor (beta chain) was profiled in a study of CD8+CD57+ T cells in acquired aplastic anemia. Study overall: 3 to 4 ug was the average amount of DNA from sorted CD4+ and CD8+ cells.

Findings and caveats of the study: The same twenty-nine CD8+ CDR3 sequences occurred in patients and in controls.

Notes on this clonotype: Its antigen is unidentified.

The use of genomic DNA as template underpinned the TCR beta VDJ and CDR3 profiling. TCRdb re-called the reads with MiXCR, one entry per CDR3 protein. The repertoire holds hundreds of thousands of distinct CDR3 sequences, with under 40% as singletons. Sequencing involved patients with CD8+CD57+ cell expansion previously shown by flow cytometry. Each patient gave a blood sample that was collected before any therapy had been received. The CDR3 extends over 12 amino acids. The germline V gene has CDR1 DFQATT and CDR2 SNEGSKA (reference sequence). Trimming cost V 3 bases and J 1 base, with 7 bases left between them.

The sequenced sample consisted of sorted CD4+, CD8+, or CD8+CD57+ T cells (not recorded which) from PBMCs. V gene TRBV20-1 combines with J gene TRBJ2-7; no reliable D call. The clonotype was recovered from a human donor with aplastic anemia. The CDR3 reads CSARQQSYEQYF. The CDR3 nucleotides are TGCAGTGCTAGGCAGCAGTCCTACGAGCAGTACTTC.